The T cell receptor beta chain under discussion was sequenced for a study of blood T cell repertoires in COVID-19. Clones were read by immunoSEQ multiplex PCR, and TCRdb kept only the in-frame ones, dropping some. The top ten hold over 1.5% of the sample, which has around 250,000 clones, over 75% seen once. Germline CDR1 is MDHEN and CDR2 is SYDVKM. The CDR3 sequence is 13 residues long. Trimming removed 6 bases at V and 11 bases at J, with 17 bases between. The chain is built from TRBV28 and TRBJ1-5, with D perhaps matching TRBD1 (5 bases). Specimen: PBMCs or T cells enriched from blood (not recorded which). The sequence came from a woman between 50 and 59 years old who had recovered from COVID-19. This CDR3 is CASSLRDLRAQHF. CDR3 DNA: TGTGCCAGCAGCCTCAGGGATCTTAGGGCCCAGCATTTT.